The sequence of this T cell receptor beta chain was determined in a study of T cell responses to AZD1222 COVID-19 vaccine. General study points: Just a handful of AZD1222 recipients tested seropositive at baseline. CD4 TCRs covered the whole spike, strongest at regions 160-218 and 743-854.

Second doses that came at about 4 or about 12 weeks were put together. This clone was picked up a small number of times. Antigen unknown. CDR1 MNHEY and CDR2 SMNVEV come from the germline V gene (reference sequence). The junction had 3 bases not matched to a gene; V was cut back by 5 bases and J by 9 bases. The CDR3 is 14 residues long. Produced via immunoSEQ multiplex PCR; TCRdb's table is partial and in-frame only. The sample contains under 85,000 clones, roughly nine tenths of which appear only once. The sequence was collected from an adult who received the AZD1222 COVID-19 vaccine. This specimen was peripheral blood, taken 28 days after the second AZD1222 dose. The V call is TRBV27, the J call TRBJ1-6, with 11 bases matching TRBD1. In nucleotides, the CDR3 is TGTGCCAGCAGTGGGACAGGGGGAATTTCACCCCTCCACTTT. Protein product: CASSGTGGISPLHF.